Sequencing of this T cell receptor (beta chain) was carried out in a study of human thymus T cells. On this clone itself: Its specificity is not known.

An approximately 0.45-1 mL peripheral blood aliquot was taken intraoperatively from four of eight donors. No fixed cell number was used; all available blood leukocytes supplied DNA. Trimming removed 0 bases from V and 2 bases from J, with 8 bases in between. The CDR3 covers 14 residues. Germline V gene sequence: CDR1 SEHNR, CDR2 FQNEAQ (reference sequence). Generated by immunoSEQ multiplex PCR, the TCRdb table keeps only in-frame clones and is missing some. The sample gives more than 50,000 clones, over 85% of which show up once; about 6.5% is in the top ten. Study-wide findings and caveats: Blood and thymic repertoires both appeared biased in V and J gene usage.

The TCR originated in a boy under two years old with a congenital heart defect but otherwise immunologically healthy. The gene calls are TRBV7-9 and TRBJ2-7; unclear D gene. The material sequenced was blood. The CDR3 here is CASSLALQPYEQYF. The CDR3 DNA sequence: TGTGCCAGCAGCTTAGCACTACAGCCCTACGAGCAGTACTTC.